Following are 10 T cell receptor beta chains from one sample sequenced in a study of regulatory T cells in long-lasting Graves disease. Arm-PCR with iRepertoire HTBI primers amplified the CDR3 regions for these TCR beta libraries. TCRdb independently ran MiXCR on the multiplex PCR reads; one entry per CDR3 protein. This table has approximately 470,000 distinct CDR3 sequences, under 25% appearing once. Noted time point: persistent/refractory GD, antithyroid drugs over 5 years with positive TRAb. Following extraction of RNA from PBMCs, that RNA was used to make the TCR library. This specimen consisted of peripheral blood mononuclear cells (PBMCs), obtained when the disease was refractory, from a patient treated with antithyroid drugs. These receptors originate from a female donor with Graves disease.

This clonotype appeared many times. This rearrangement joins TRBV11-2 to TRBJ2-7, with D tentatively TRBD1 or TRBD2 (5 bases each). This CDR3 is 15 amino acids long. Germline V lookup: CDR1 SGHAT, CDR2 FQNNGV. Trimming removed 5 bases at V and 2 bases at J, with 16 bases between. CDR3 sequence reads: CASSLGWGPAYEQYF. The CDR3 DNA reads as TGTGCCAGCAGCCTAGGATGGGGACCAGCCTACGAGCAGTACTTC.

In its sample, this clonotype was seen many times. The genes are TRBV7-9 and TRBJ2-7; 9 bases map to TRBD2. CDR1 and CDR2 from the germline V gene are SEHNR and FQNEAQ (reference sequence). J was trimmed by 7 bases and V by 5 bases; bases with no gene match: 6. This CDR3 has 13 residues. The CDR3, as DNA: TGTGCCAGCAGCCAGGGACTAGCCCGGGAGCAGTACTTC. Amino acids: CASSQGLAREQYF.

The CDR3 sequence: CATTAGLAGSTDTQYF. In nucleotides, the CDR3 is TGCGCCACCACAGCCGGACTAGCGGGGTCCACAGATACGCAGTATTTT. This rearrangement joins TRBV5-1 to TRBJ2-3, with 12 bases that match TRBD2. Losses at the gene ends were 9 bases for V and 2 bases for J; bases not matched to a gene: 10. Germline V gene data show CDR1 as SGHRS and CDR2 as YFSETQ. The CDR3 is made up of 16 amino acids.

This clonotype turned up a few times. The V call is TRBV20-1, the J call TRBJ2-3; D remains unclear. CDR1 and CDR2 (germline): DFQATT, SNEGSKA (reference sequence). Trimming took 1 base from V and 2 from J, leaving 4 bases between them. CDR3 length equals 12 residues. DNA of the CDR3: TGCAGTGCTAGAGCCGTCACAGATACGCAGTATTTT. It is translated as CSARAVTDTQYF.

Concerning this clonotype: This could be a read error, since a much larger clone is one nucleotide away. The chain is built from TRBV6-9 and TRBJ2-7; D is unclear. Germline CDR1 MNHGY, CDR2 SVAAGI. This CDR3 contains 13 residues. The V end was cut by 8 bases, the J end by 6 bases, with 17 bases between. The chain's CDR3 is CASGFVKGSEQYF. The DNA of the CDR3 is TGTGCCAGCGGTTTCGTAAAGGGATCCGAGCAGTACTTC.

The genes are TRBV6-4 and TRBJ2-1, with 9 bases that match TRBD2. Germline CDR1 reads MRHNA; CDR2 reads SNTAGT. The V gene end was trimmed by 2 bases and the J gene end by 4 bases; junction bases not matched to a gene: 3. This CDR3 has 15 amino acids. DNA for the CDR3: TGTGCCAGCAGTGACGTGACTAGCGGATACAATGAGCAGTTCTTC. This codes for CASSDVTSGYNEQFF.

The chain carries TRBV6-1 and TRBJ1-1, with D perhaps TRBD1 (6 bases). Trimming left V 4 bases short and J 7 bases short, with 13 bases between. The CDR3 length is 13 residues. Germline lookup yields CDR1 MNHNS and CDR2 SASEGT. The CDR3 protein is CASSATDSLEAFF. CDR3 nucleotides: TGTGCCAGCAGTGCGACGGACAGCCTTGAAGCTTTCTTT.

At least ten counts were recorded for this clonotype. The chain combines TRBV20-1 with TRBJ2-5; 7 bases agree with TRBD1. V was clipped by 5 bases and J by 2 bases; unmatched bases: 5. Germline V lookup: CDR1 DFQATT, CDR2 SNEGSKA (reference sequence). The CDR3 consists of 13 residues. This CDR3 is CSAFRDRQETQYF. The CDR3 DNA reads as TGCAGTGCTTTCCGGGACAGACAAGAGACCCAGTACTTC.

CDR3 nucleotide sequence: TGTGCCAGCAGTTCTTGGGAGGGAATGGGCAATCAGCCCCAGCATTTT. Translating it yields CASSSWEGMGNQPQHF. The chain employs TRBV28 and TRBJ1-5; D unresolved. The V end lost 4 bases, the J end lost 2 bases, and 15 bases lay between the germline ends. From germline, CDR1 is MDHEN and CDR2 SYDVKM. This CDR3 is built from 16 residues.

The chain recombines TRBV7-9 with TRBJ1-1; D gene unclear. CDR1 and CDR2 (germline): SEHNR, FQNEAQ (reference sequence). CDR3 length equals 13 residues. The ends were cut back, 4 bases at V and 5 bases at J, with 11 bases in the middle. CDR3 amino acids: CASSSPHGTEAFF. The CDR3 nucleotides read TGTGCCAGCAGCTCACCTCACGGAACTGAAGCTTTCTTT.